This TCR beta chain was found in a study of cytomegalovirus exposure and HLA in healthy donors. Broader study findings: Prior analysis indicated that the majority of TCR beta V segments exhibited productivity approximately 87% or approximately 30% of the time. The study recorded 150 to 200 TCR beta chains that were cytomegalovirus-associated. The authors later linked a missense DCLRE1C variant to TCR beta V- and J-gene trimming. Indistinguishability led to the exclusion of some V segments, TRBV6-2 and TRBV6-3 included.

The germline V gene has CDR1 MGHRA and CDR2 YSYEKL. V gave up 0 bases and J gave up 1 base, with 24 bases separating them. This CDR3 is built from 20 residues. This clone has a handful of counts. Antigen unknown. Both 60 Vbeta primers and 13 Jbeta primers went into the PCR. Clones were sequenced by immunoSEQ multiplex PCR, and TCRdb holds only the in-frame ones, with some missing. The sample has 150,000 to 200,000 clones; under 80% are singletons. V and J are TRBV4-1 and TRBJ1-1; D remains unclear. Sequencing used PBMCs. This receptor was obtained from a female donor in good health and CMV-seronegative. CDR3 nucleotide sequence: TGCGCCAGCAGCCAAGACGGGAGGAACACGGTCAATTCGGGGAACACTGAAGCTTTCTTT. Translating it yields CASSQDGRNTVNSGNTEAFF.